The present entry profiles one T cell receptor (beta chain) with its context. Its cognate antigen is unknown. This entry comes from a study of CXCR3-negative and CXCR3-positive naive CD8 T cells. Study-level findings and limits: Naive cells used TRBV-TRBJ genes in much the same way whether CXCR3-negative or CXCR3-positive; memory cells did not. Memory CD8+ cells showed much lower diversity, while both naive subsets displayed comparably high diversity. The majority of assays used fresh PBMCs, and CXCR3 expression partially decreased after cryopreservation. TRB CDR3 properties were used to infer TCR strength, and surface CD5 was comparable between naive subsets.

The CDR3 length is 15 residues. Germline CDR1 SQVTM, CDR2 ANQGSEA. Preparation of TRB cDNA libraries relied on 5' RACE carrying UMI labels. Reanalyzing the 5' RACE reads, TCRdb keeps one entry per CDR3 protein, without DNA. This sample contains roughly 48,000 distinct CDR3 sequences. Sequencing used memory CD8+ T cells from blood. This rearrangement joins TRBV29-1 to TRBJ2-1; TCRdb's D call, TRBD2, is unchecked because there is no DNA. This receptor was taken from a human donor in good health. Some clones in this sample may be carry-over from other donors' samples. The CDR3 sequence: CSARGEGGSDNEQFF.